This is a list of T cell receptor beta chains from one sample in a study of blood T cell repertoires in COVID-19. The data were produced by immunoSEQ multiplex PCR, yet TCRdb's version contains in-frame clones alone and is incomplete. The sample records 200,000 to 250,000 clones, over 80% being singletons. The sequenced sample was peripheral blood. The receptor source for this set is a man aged 25 to 40 with COVID-19, enrolled during active disease. The CDR3 runs from the conserved cysteine through the conserved F or W. Fields, in order: D gene, V gene, J gene, clone size, CDR3 protein, CDR3 DNA. The D gene is left open where the match is weak. Size tells how often a clone was seen (once, few, many) or the class of an expanded clone, and some rows leave it out.

TRBD2	TRBV4-3	TRBJ2-1	NA	CASSQELGAGAYNEQFF	TGCGCCAGCAGCCAAGAATTGGGAGCGGGAGCCTACAATGAGCAGTTCTTC
TRBD1	TRBV5-1	TRBJ2-7	once	CASSLVATGTISYEQYF	TGCGCCAGCAGCTTGGTCGCGACAGGGACCATCTCCTACGAGCAGTACTTC
TRBD2	TRBV5-5	TRBJ2-1	NA	CASSSGTSGVRSYNEQFF	TGTGCCAGCAGCTCCGGGACTAGCGGGGTCCGCTCCTACAATGAGCAGTTCTTC
TRBD1	TRBV30	TRBJ2-5	few	CAWSRQGPETQYF	TGTGCCTGGAGTCGACAGGGTCCGGAGACCCAGTACTTC
NA	TRBV3-1/TRBV3-2	TRBJ2-3	NA	CASSQPISPRNTQYF	TGTGCCAGCAGCCAACCAATCAGTCCGCGGAATACGCAGTATTTT
NA	TRBV1	TRBJ1-5	few	CTSSQDLGGFDSNQPQHF	TGCACCAGCAGCCAAGATCTTGGAGGGTTTGATAGCAATCAGCCCCAGCATTTT
NA	TRBV19	TRBJ2-7	NA	CASREQGRYEQYF	TGTGCCAGTAGGGAACAGGGGAGGTACGAGCAGTACTTC
TRBD1	TRBV9	TRBJ1-2	NA	CASSPQQGAGGYTF	TGTGCCAGCAGCCCGCAACAGGGGGCGGGCGGCTACACCTTC
TRBD1	TRBV5-5	TRBJ2-2	NA	CASSAGQGWSLSGELFF	TGTGCCAGCAGCGCCGGACAGGGCTGGTCTCTATCCGGGGAGCTGTTTTTT
TRBD1	TRBV4-1	TRBJ1-2	NA	CASSQDRGDYGYTF	TGCGCCAGCAGCCAAGACAGGGGGGACTATGGCTACACCTTC
NA	TRBV2	TRBJ1-5	NA	CASHAVNSNQPQHF	TGTGCCAGCCACGCAGTTAATAGCAATCAGCCCCAGCATTTT
NA	TRBV7-2	TRBJ2-5	NA	CASSPRGFQETQYF	TGTGCCAGCAGCCCTCGAGGGTTCCAAGAGACCCAGTACTTC
TRBD1	TRBV29-1	TRBJ1-1	once	CSVTGQGHTEAFF	TGCAGCGTTACCGGACAGGGGCACACTGAAGCTTTCTTT
TRBD2	TRBV4-1	TRBJ2-5	NA	CASSRGSPQETQYF	TGCGCCAGCAGCCGCGGGAGTCCCCAAGAGACCCAGTACTTC
NA	TRBV7-9	TRBJ2-3	NA	CASSLAASTDTQYF	TGTGCCAGCAGCTTAGCGGCTAGCACAGATACGCAGTATTTT
TRBD1	TRBV29-1	TRBJ1-2	NA	CSVGYPGQGLGGYTF	TGCAGCGTCGGGTATCCGGGACAGGGACTCGGCGGCTACACCTTC
TRBD1	TRBV5-4	TRBJ1-1	NA	CASSRRTGPRGNTEAFF	TGTGCCAGCAGCCGTCGGACAGGGCCAAGGGGGAACACTGAAGCTTTCTTT
TRBD1	TRBV18	TRBJ2-7	NA	CASSPPDRGRREQYF	TGTGCCAGCTCACCACCGGACAGGGGGCGAAGGGAGCAGTACTTC
TRBD1	TRBV6-5	TRBJ2-2	NA	CASSYSGGDNTGELFF	TGTGCCAGCAGTTACTCAGGGGGCGACAACACCGGGGAGCTGTTTTTT
NA	TRBV5-1	TRBJ1-1	NA	CASSLGQLEAFF	TGCGCCAGCAGCTTGGGACAGCTTGAAGCTTTCTTT
NA	TRBV5-1	TRBJ1-2	NA	CASSLEQGTSGYTF	TGCGCCAGCAGCTTAGAGCAGGGTACTTCTGGCTACACCTTC
NA	TRBV10-3	TRBJ2-4	NA	CAISESGVLSAKNIQYF	TGTGCCATCAGTGAGTCAGGGGTCTTATCAGCCAAAAACATTCAGTACTTC
TRBD1	TRBV6-2/TRBV6-3	TRBJ1-2	NA	CASSHRDRGPNYGYTF	TGTGCCAGCAGCCACCGGGACAGGGGGCCTAACTATGGCTACACCTTC
TRBD2	TRBV18	TRBJ2-4	once	CASSSTPPSTSGSPIQYF	TGTGCCAGCTCCTCCACCCCCCCCTCGACTAGCGGGAGCCCCATTCAGTACTTC
NA	TRBV28	TRBJ1-5	NA	CASSWAVKQDTHF	TGTGCCAGCAGTTGGGCTGTAAAACAGGATACGCATTTT
NA	TRBV6-5	TRBJ1-2	once	CASSYTGPIHGYTF	TGTGCCAGCAGTTACACAGGGCCCATCCACGGCTACACCTTC
NA	TRBV28	TRBJ1-5	NA	CASSLIGQMYSNQPQHF	TGTGCCAGCAGTTTAATAGGACAGATGTATAGCAATCAGCCCCAGCATTTT
NA	TRBV7-9	TRBJ1-6	NA	CASSPQRDSPLHF	TGTGCCAGCAGCCCCCAGAGGGATTCACCCCTCCACTTT
NA	TRBV11-2	TRBJ2-1	NA	CASSLRPVTAVSYNEQFF	TGTGCCAGCAGCTTACGTCCCGTAACAGCGGTATCCTACAATGAGCAGTTCTTC
NA	TRBV19	TRBJ1-1	few	CASSIASGVEAFF	TGTGCCAGTAGTATCGCGTCAGGGGTGGAAGCTTTCTTT
TRBD1	TRBV7-3	TRBJ1-1	NA	CASSPGQSGTEAFF	TGTGCCAGCAGCCCGGGACAGTCGGGCACTGAAGCTTTCTTT
NA	TRBV6-5	TRBJ1-6	NA	CASSYSRAGPNSPLHF	TGTGCCAGCAGTTACTCGAGGGCCGGGCCCAATTCACCCCTCCACTTT
NA	TRBV7-2	TRBJ2-7	NA	CASSLGNSYEQYF	TGTGCCAGCAGCCTCGGGAACTCCTACGAGCAGTACTTC
NA	TRBV4-1	TRBJ1-1	NA	CASSASTVTGTEAFF	TGCGCCAGCAGCGCATCGACCGTAACGGGGACTGAAGCTTTCTTT
TRBD2	TRBV18	TRBJ2-7	NA	CASSPTSGYPYEQYF	TGTGCCAGCTCACCAACTAGCGGCTACCCCTACGAGCAGTACTTC